Listed below are T cell receptor beta chains from one sample, sequenced in a study of Ad26.COV2.S vaccination and SARS-CoV-2 variants. The data were produced by immunoSEQ multiplex PCR, yet TCRdb's version contains in-frame clones alone and is incomplete. The data hold hundreds of thousands of clones, with around 89% observed a single time. The starting material was peripheral blood, obtained in a trial of Ad26.COV2.S vaccine versus placebo. These receptors were taken from a person between 18 and 65 years old who received the Ad26.COV2.S COVID-19 vaccine or a placebo. Both conserved end residues are part of each CDR3. D genes are given only for firm matches. Clone sizes are given selectively: once, few, many, or a class where the clone is expanded.

V gene	clone size	D gene	J gene	CDR3 DNA	CDR3 protein
TRBV2	.	TRBD2	TRBJ2-3	TGTGCCAGCAGTGGGATGGGACTAGCGGGAGGTCTCGCAGATACGCAGTATTTT	CASSGMGLAGGLADTQYF
TRBV5-1	.	.	TRBJ2-3	TGCGCCAGCAGCCCTATATCCAGCGGTTTAGATACGCAGTATTTT	CASSPISSGLDTQYF
TRBV2	.	.	TRBJ2-3	TGTGCCAGCAGTGTGGGGGGAACAGATACGCAGTATTTT	CASSVGGTDTQYF
TRBV10-3	.	.	TRBJ1-5	TGTGCCATCAGTGAGTCTGGGGGCTGGGGTCAGCCCCAGCATTTT	CAISESGGWGQPQHF
TRBV9	once	TRBD2	TRBJ2-1	TGTGCCAGCAGCCCCCGACTAGCGGTAGTTGATGAGCAGTTCTTC	CASSPRLAVVDEQFF
TRBV5-1	.	.	TRBJ1-6	TGCGCCAGCAGCTTGGGGCAGGGATCGGATTCACCCCTCCACTTT	CASSLGQGSDSPLHF
TRBV9	.	.	TRBJ2-6	TGTGCCAGCAGCCCGCGGGACCTTACACGCTCTGGGGCCAACGTCCTGACTTTC	CASSPRDLTRSGANVLTF
TRBV6-5	.	TRBD1	TRBJ1-6	TGTGCCAGCAGAAGACAGGGACCTAATTCACCCCTCCACTTT	CASRRQGPNSPLHF
TRBV13	.	TRBD1	TRBJ1-2	TGTGCCAGCAGCTTCGCACAGGGGAAAGGCTACACCTTC	CASSFAQGKGYTF
TRBV3-1/TRBV3-2	.	.	TRBJ1-6	TGTGCCAGCAGCTCCCGGGACTCCTATAATTCACCCCTCCACTTT	CASSSRDSYNSPLHF
TRBV5-1	.	TRBD1	TRBJ2-7	TGCGCCAGCAGCTTGTCAGGGGGCGACTACGAGCAGTACTTC	CASSLSGGDYEQYF
TRBV19	.	.	TRBJ2-2	TGTGCCAGTAGTATAGATCCAAGATTTAACACCGGGGAGCTGTTTTTT	CASSIDPRFNTGELFF
TRBV20-1	.	.	TRBJ2-3	TGCAGTGCCCCGTGGGGAGATACGCAGTATTTT	CSAPWGDTQYF
TRBV3-1/TRBV3-2	.	.	TRBJ1-2	TGTGCCAGCAGCCCAGAGGGGGTCTACTATGGCTACACCTTC	CASSPEGVYYGYTF
TRBV14	.	TRBD1	TRBJ2-5	TGTGCCAGCAGCGCAGTGACAGGGGGCTGGTTAGAGACCCAGTACTTC	CASSAVTGGWLETQYF
TRBV5-1	.	TRBD2	TRBJ2-1	TGCGCCAGCAGCTTGGGTCCTAGCGGGAGCTCCTACAATGAGCAGTTCTTC	CASSLGPSGSSYNEQFF
TRBV5-4	.	.	TRBJ1-4	TGTGCCAGCAGCGTCCGGGACCGAACAACTAATGAAAAACTGTTTTTT	CASSVRDRTTNEKLFF
TRBV9	few	TRBD1	TRBJ1-1	TGTGCCAGCAGCGTTGGGTGGCAGGGGGATTTGACTGAAGCTTTCTTT	CASSVGWQGDLTEAFF
TRBV6-5	.	.	TRBJ1-5	TGTGCCAGCAGATACGCGGGGAGGGATCAGCCCCAGCATTTT	CASRYAGRDQPQHF
TRBV9	.	.	TRBJ2-7	TGTGCCAGCAGCTTGAACCGGGACGGACCCTCCTACGAGCAGTACTTC	CASSLNRDGPSYEQYF
TRBV14	many	TRBD1	TRBJ1-1	TGTGCCAGCAGCCCAGGGGGGCCTGAAGCTTTCTTT	CASSPGGPEAFF
TRBV7-9	.	.	TRBJ1-2	TGTGCCAGCTCTCCTCCGTTCGGTTATGGCTACACCTTC	CASSPPFGYGYTF
TRBV7-2	.	.	TRBJ1-1	TGTGCCAGCAGCTTTAAGGGGCGCGGGGCTTTCTTT	CASSFKGRGAFF
TRBV19	.	.	TRBJ2-7	TGTGCCAGTAGTATCGCGACAGACTCCTACGAGCAGTACTTC	CASSIATDSYEQYF
TRBV7-3	.	.	TRBJ1-1	TGTGCCAGCAGCTTAATCGGGGGGCCCTTCCGTGGGAACACTGAAGCTTTCTTT	CASSLIGGPFRGNTEAFF
TRBV28	.	TRBD1	TRBJ2-5	TGTGCCAGCAGTTCGGGCAGGGGGTATAGGCAAGAGACCCAGTACTTC	CASSSGRGYRQETQYF
TRBV2	.	.	TRBJ2-6	TGTGCCAGCAGTGCTGCCATGTTGACCAACGTCCTGACTTTC	CASSAAMLTNVLTF
TRBV18	.	.	TRBJ1-4	TGTGCCAGCTCACCAAATATTGGGGGCACTAATGAAAAACTGTTTTTT	CASSPNIGGTNEKLFF
TRBV6-4	.	TRBD2	TRBJ2-3	TGTGCCAGCAGAGACGGGACTAGCGGCACAGATACGCAGTATTTT	CASRDGTSGTDTQYF
TRBV19	.	.	TRBJ1-4	TGTGCCAGTAGTACCGCAACTAATGAAAAACTGTTTTTT	CASSTATNEKLFF
TRBV7-6	.	.	TRBJ1-1	TGTGCCAGCAGCCCCCGAAGACAGATTACGAACACTGAAGCTTTCTTT	CASSPRRQITNTEAFF
TRBV2	.	TRBD1	TRBJ1-5	TGTGCCAGCAGTGAAATGGATTTGGTCAGGGGGGGAAGCAATCAGCCCCAGCATTTT	CASSEMDLVRGGSNQPQHF
TRBV5-1	.	.	TRBJ2-7	TGCGCCAGCAGCTTGGGAGGGGCAGGGAACAACTACGAGCAGTACTTC	CASSLGGAGNNYEQYF
TRBV5-6	few	TRBD1	TRBJ1-2	TGTGCCAGCAGCCCCCTCACCGGGACAGGAGACTTCTATGGCTACACCTTC	CASSPLTGTGDFYGYTF
TRBV28	.	.	TRBJ2-2	TGTGCCAGCAGTTTCAGCGATGGGGGCACCGGGGAGCTGTTTTTT	CASSFSDGGTGELFF
TRBV6-5	.	.	TRBJ1-4	TGTGCCAGCAGCCCGTTAGGAGAAACTAATGAAAAACTGTTTTTT	CASSPLGETNEKLFF
TRBV2	.	TRBD2	TRBJ2-2	TGTGCCAGCAGTGTTAGGGAGGGCACCGGGGAGCTGTTTTTT	CASSVREGTGELFF
TRBV15	.	.	TRBJ2-2	TGTGCCACCAGCAGAGGGCTCACTGGGGCCGGGGAGCTGTTTTTT	CATSRGLTGAGELFF
TRBV6-5	once	.	TRBJ2-5	TGTGCCAGCAGTTACGGGCCTGAGGGCGGCGAGACCCAGTACTTC	CASSYGPEGGETQYF
TRBV4-2	.	.	TRBJ2-2	TGTGCCAGCAGCCATCCGGAGGGGGCAGGGACCGGGGAGCTGTTTTTT	CASSHPEGAGTGELFF
TRBV4-1	.	TRBD2	TRBJ2-2	TGCGCCAGCAGCCAAGAAACTATCGGGGGGGCCAGGGAGCTGTTTTTT	CASSQETIGGARELFF
TRBV30	.	.	TRBJ2-3	TGTGCCTGGAGTGGGGATAGGACAGATACGCAGTATTTT	CAWSGDRTDTQYF
TRBV11-2	.	.	TRBJ2-2	TGTGCCAGCAGCTCCCTTTTGGACACCGGGGAGCTGTTTTTT	CASSSLLDTGELFF
TRBV6-5	.	.	TRBJ1-1	TGTGCCAGCCAACAGGGCGCTGAAGCTTTCTTT	CASQQGAEAFF
TRBV27	.	.	TRBJ2-2	TGTGCCAGCAGGCTAGGGGGGAACACCGGGGAGCTGTTTTTT	CASRLGGNTGELFF
TRBV6-6	.	.	TRBJ1-1	TGTGCCAGCAGTAGTCTGTACACTGAAGCTTTCTTT	CASSSLYTEAFF
TRBV25-1	once	.	TRBJ2-1	TGTGCCAGCAGTGGGATACAGGGCCGCCCACAGACCTACAATGAGCAGTTCTTC	CASSGIQGRPQTYNEQFF
TRBV11-2	.	.	TRBJ2-2	TGTGCCAGCAGCCGTCGGACGGGGAACACCGGGGAGCTGTTTTTT	CASSRRTGNTGELFF
TRBV14	.	.	TRBJ2-7	TGTGCCAGCAGCCAAGTGGCGGGCCCATACGAGCAGTACTTC	CASSQVAGPYEQYF
TRBV14	.	.	TRBJ1-2	TGTGCCAGCAGCCAAGGACGCTATGGCTACACCTTC	CASSQGRYGYTF
TRBV5-1	.	.	TRBJ2-5	TGCGCCAGCAGCCAAGGCGAGAACCCCAGGCACAGGTCAGAGACCCAGTACTTC	CASSQGENPRHRSETQYF
TRBV7-8	.	TRBD1	TRBJ2-7	TGTGCCAGCAGTTACGAGGGGACAGGGCTCTACGAGCAGTACTTC	CASSYEGTGLYEQYF
TRBV28	.	TRBD2	TRBJ2-1	TGTGCCACCAGGACTAGCGGGGGATCTGAGCAGTTCTTC	CATRTSGGSEQFF
TRBV9	.	.	TRBJ2-5	TGTGCCAGCAGCGTAGGCGCGGGACAAGAGACCCAGTACTTC	CASSVGAGQETQYF
TRBV6-6	.	.	TRBJ1-5	TGTGCCAGCAGAGACCCCGGCTTTAATCAGCCCCAGCATTTT	CASRDPGFNQPQHF
TRBV6-5	few	.	TRBJ2-7	TGTGCCAGCAGCGCCCGACAGGGACTATACGAGCAGTACTTC	CASSARQGLYEQYF
TRBV20-1	.	.	TRBJ1-1	TGCAGTGCTAGTGTAAACAGGAACACTGAAGCTTTCTTT	CSASVNRNTEAFF